This entry lists 4 T cell receptor beta chains sequenced from one sample in a study of regulatory T cells in long-lasting Graves disease. Arm-PCR of CDR3 regions and iRepertoire HTBI primers were used to build TCR beta libraries. TCRdb redid the calling of the multiplex PCR reads with MiXCR, one entry per CDR3 protein. The sample lists roughly 360,000 distinct CDR3 sequences, roughly 25% occurring once. As for time point: persistent/refractory GD, antithyroid drugs over 5 years with positive TRAb. The TCR library was made from RNA extracted from PBMCs. The starting material was peripheral blood mononuclear cells (PBMCs), obtained when the disease was refractory, from a patient treated with antithyroid drugs. The source of these receptors is a woman aged 40 to 50 with Graves disease.

This clonotype was recorded a few times. The genes are TRBV6-1 and TRBJ2-6; D could derive from TRBD1 or TRBD2 (5 bases each). Germline V CDR1 and CDR2: MNHNS, SASEGT. The CDR3 has 17 amino acids. The V end was cut by 3 bases, the J end by 0 bases, with 12 bases between. The CDR3 coding sequence is TGTGCCAGCAGTGAGGCAGGGAGCCGCTCTGGGGCCAACGTCCTGACTTTC. It encodes CASSEAGSRSGANVLTF.

This clonotype was observed many times. J is TRBJ2-4 and V is TRBV29-1, with TRBD1 as a possible D gene (5 bases). Trimming shortened V by 1 base and J by 3 bases, and 10 bases separated the two germline ends. Germline V CDR1 and CDR2: SQVTM, ANQGSEA. The CDR3 extends over 14 amino acids. The CDR3 is CSVEGIRGKNIQYF. As DNA, the CDR3 is TGCAGCGTTGAAGGGATTAGGGGCAAAAACATTCAGTACTTC.

This clonotype was observed a few times. This clone may be a read error of a much larger clone one base away. The V gene is TRBV7-2, the J gene TRBJ2-5, with TRBD1 identical over 7 bases. With the DNA end fitting TRBJ2-7 better, the J assignment may be wrong. This CDR3 is 15 amino acids long. Germline V lookup: CDR1 SGHTA, CDR2 FQGNSA. The DNA of the CDR3 is TGTGCCAGCAGCTTCCGGGGCAGGGGGTTGGACGAGCAGTACTTC. Translating it yields CASSFRGRGLDEQYF.

This clonotype was found a few times. This chain joins TRBV14 and TRBJ2-7, with TRBD2 identical over 14 bases. The V gene end was trimmed by 0 bases and the J gene end by 4 bases; junction bases not matched to a gene: 5. CDR1 SGHDN and CDR2 FVKESK come from the germline V gene. CDR3 size: 17 residues. CDR3 sequence: CASSQERGLAGAYEQYF. The CDR3 DNA reads TGTGCCAGCAGCCAAGAAAGGGGACTAGCGGGAGCGTACGAGCAGTACTTC. Filled out from reference TRBV14 and TRBJ2-7, the complete variable domain reads EAGVTQFPSHSVIEKGQTVTLRCDPISGHDNLYWYRRVMGKEIKFLLHFVKESKQDESGMPNNRFLAERTGGTYSTLKVQPAELEDSGVYFCASSQERGLAGAYEQYFGPGTRLTVT.